This TCR beta chain was recorded in a study of radiation and T cells in renal cell carcinoma. Study context: Nephrectomy followed 15 Gy stereotactic body radiation by 4 weeks.

Some clones are missing from TCRdb's copy, which holds only in-frame ones; the method was immunoSEQ multiplex PCR. The sample comprises 150,000 to 190,000 clones, over 80% of which are singletons, and over 10% rests with the top ten. The time point is: blood 2 weeks post-SBRT. As for treatment: 15 Gy SBRT to primary tumor, nephrectomy 4 weeks later. After SBRT, blood was collected at 2 and 4 weeks, plus baseline. CDR3 length equals 15 residues. V was pared by 5 bases and J by 0 bases, with 14 bases between. In germline, CDR1 is SGHTA, CDR2 FQGNSA. The specimen comprised blood, sampled from a patient whose treatment included radiotherapy and nephrectomy. The clonotype was recovered from a woman in her forties or fifties with renal cell carcinoma. The chain is built from TRBV7-2 and TRBJ2-7, with D tentatively TRBD2 (5 bases). The chain's CDR3 is CASSLTSRSSYEQYF. For the CDR3, the DNA is TGTGCCAGCAGCCTTACTAGTCGAAGCTCCTACGAGCAGTACTTC. Based on the CDR3 plus reference TRBV7-2 and TRBJ2-7, the full variable domain is GAGVSQSPSNKVTEKGKDVELRCDPISGHTALYWYRQSLGQGLEFLIYFQGNSAPDKSGLPSDRFSAERTGGSVSTLTIQRTQQEDSAVYLCASSLTSRSSYEQYFGPGTRLTVT.